This TCR beta chain emerged from a study of shared clonotypes between healthy human individuals. As originally analysed: ImmunoSEQ yielded junction-only sequences lacking quality scores, so filtering differed. Sequencing was performed with immunoSEQ multiplex PCR; in TCRdb, only in-frame clones are kept and a portion is missing. From that table come the V and J calls and clone size; the DNA was used to work out D and trimming. The top ten hold approximately 0.4% of the sample, which has approximately 2,300,000 clones, approximately 90% seen once. This CDR3 region has 15 residues. Trimming pared 10 bases from V and 1 base from J, leaving 19 bases between. Germline assignment: CDR1 ENHRY and CDR2 SYGVKD.

Specimen: naive CD4+ T cells from PBMCs. The subset: CD45RA+ positively selected. The sequence was obtained from a man between 18 and 35 years old in good health. Some clones in this sample may be carry-over from other donors' samples. The chain recombines TRBV10-3 with TRBJ1-1; D is ambiguous. As DNA, the CDR3 is TGTGCCACCGACACATCGTCCGCCGGGAACACTGAAGCTTTCTTT. Encoded protein: CATDTSSAGNTEAFF.